This T cell receptor beta chain emerged from a study of human T cells and chemical hapten exposure. Whole-study context: Patients having alopecia areata, totalis or universalis were mostly female.

Sample time point: patch test 2, 6 weeks after DPC sensitization. Treatment: therapeutic diphenylcyclopropenone sensitization with weekly scalp DPC. TCRdb itself ran the RACE reads through MiXCR, one entry per CDR3 protein. The profile shows some 54,000 distinct CDR3 sequences, 7.5% to 10% of them singletons. Germline V lookup: CDR1 SQVTM, CDR2 ANQGSEA. V gave up 4 bases and J gave up 8 bases, with 8 bases separating them. CDR3 length: 10 residues. The table lists this clonotype with many counts. The material sequenced was whole blood, taken in connection with sensitization to the hapten diphenylcyclopropenone (DPC). The V gene is TRBV29-1, the J gene TRBJ1-2; no clear D gene. This TCR derives from a woman in her forties or fifties with alopecia areata. Some clones in this sample may be carry-over from other donors' samples. CDR3 coding DNA: TGCAGCGTTGGGGAGGAAGGCTACACCTTC. Amino acids: CSVGEEGYTF.